The 24 T cell receptor beta chains below all came from one sample that was sequenced in a study of blood T cells in healthy people across ages. Using a J-beta primer mix together with a sample-barcoded 5' primer, a second PCR was run for roughly 6 to 11 cycles. TCRdb fed the 5' RACE reads into MiXCR, producing one record per CDR3 protein. This table has 450,000 to 600,000 distinct CDR3 sequences, about 28% appearing once. Separately, the same data were catalogued under a study of T cells of mothers and their children.

Specimen: blood. These receptors all come from a boy aged 2 to 9 in good health.

The J gene is TRBJ2-5, the V gene TRBV10-3; the D gene is possibly TRBD2 (6 bases). Matching the DNA end better, TRBJ2-7 makes the J call doubtful. The CDR3 has 12 amino acids. From germline, CDR1 is ENHRY and CDR2 SYGVKD. The CDR3 region has the DNA TGTGCCATCAGGCAGGAGGGCGACGAGCAGTACTTC. Protein sequence: CAIRQEGDEQYF.

This clonotype has just a few counts. The genes are TRBV27 and TRBJ2-5; D unresolved. The better agreement between TRBJ2-7 and the DNA end casts doubt on the J call. The CDR3 totals 15 residues. Germline loops: CDR1 MNHEY, CDR2 SMNVEV (reference sequence). The CDR3 DNA reads as TGTGCCAGCAGCTCTGCAACAGTTAGCTCCTACGAGCAGTACTTC. This encodes CASSSATVSSYEQYF.

This clonotype was seen many times. This chain joins TRBV10-3 and TRBJ1-6; the D is unclear. V was clipped by 0 bases and J by 7 bases, with 10 bases between them. Germline CDR1 reads ENHRY; CDR2 reads SYGVKD. The CDR3 is made up of 15 amino acids. In DNA, the CDR3 is TGTGCCATCAGTGAGTCTAGGGATCGGAATTCACCCCTCCACTTT. Amino acids: CAISESRDRNSPLHF.

This chain uses TRBV7-9 with TRBJ1-6, with a weak D call TRBD1 (5 bases). Germline V CDR1 and CDR2: SEHNR, FQNEAQ (reference sequence). The length of the CDR3 is 16 residues. V lost 5 bases, J lost 8 bases, and 19 bases lay in between. The DNA of the CDR3 is TGTGCCAGCAGCCCCTGGGGGAGCGATCGGGATTCACCCCTCCACTTT. Encoded protein: CASSPWGSDRDSPLHF.

The rearrangement links TRBV12-5 to TRBJ2-5, with D uncertain. The J call may be wrong; the DNA end is better matched by TRBJ2-1. The germline gives CDR1 LGHNT, CDR2 FRNRAP. The CDR3 is 15 amino acids. Here the CDR3 DNA reads TGTGCTAGTGGTTTGGCCCCAGACCCCCCCAATGAGCAGTTCTTC. As protein: CASGLAPDPPNEQFF.

The chain uses TRBV11-2 and TRBJ1-1; D ambiguous. CDR1 and CDR2 from the germline V gene are SGHAT and FQNNGV. This CDR3 comprises 13 residues. V lost 2 bases, J lost 4 bases, and 8 bases lay in between. CDR3 in amino acids: CASSLSGLTEAFF. In DNA form, the CDR3 reads TGTGCCAGCAGCTTATCAGGACTCACTGAAGCTTTCTTT.

The chain joins TRBV30 to TRBJ2-5; 12 nucleotides line up with TRBD2. The closer fit of TRBJ2-1 to the DNA end suggests the J call may be wrong. This CDR3 region has 15 residues. Germline CDR1 is GTSNPN and CDR2 is SVGIG (reference sequence). This chain's CDR3 is CAGGSLAGGYNEQFF. The CDR3 bases are TGTGCCGGTGGGTCTCTAGCGGGGGGGTACAATGAGCAGTTCTTC.

This clonotype was seen a handful of times. The genes are TRBV20-1 and TRBJ2-4; D might be TRBD2 (5 bases). There are 14 residues in the CDR3. The germline V gene encodes CDR1 DFQATT and CDR2 SNEGSKA (reference sequence). Trimming cost V 6 bases and J 0 bases, with 12 bases left between them. The CDR3 loop is CSAQDFVAKNIQYF. CDR3 in DNA: TGCAGTGCCCAGGACTTCGTAGCCAAAAACATTCAGTACTTC.

The rearrangement joins TRBV7-2 to TRBJ2-7, with D possibly TRBD2 on 6 matching bases. Trimming stripped 1 base from V and 0 bases from J, with 16 bases between. In germline, CDR1 is SGHTA, CDR2 FQGNSA. The CDR3 length is 17 residues. The CDR3 loop reads CASSLGGTGVFSYEQYF. In DNA form, the CDR3 reads TGTGCCAGCAGCTTAGGGGGAACGGGGGTGTTCTCCTACGAGCAGTACTTC. The entire variable domain, with the rest obtained from reference TRBV7-2 and TRBJ2-7, is as follows: GAGVSQSPSNKVTEKGKDVELRCDPISGHTALYWYRQSLGQGLEFLIYFQGNSAPDKSGLPSDRFSAERTGGSVSTLTIQRTQQEDSAVYLCASSLGGTGVFSYEQYFGPGTRLTVT.

The rearrangement uses TRBV7-9 and TRBJ2-5; D is undetermined. This CDR3 is built from 11 residues. Trimming shortened V by 6 bases and J by 4 bases, and 6 bases separated the two germline ends. In germline, CDR1 is SEHNR, CDR2 FQNEAQ (reference sequence). The DNA for the CDR3 is TGTGCCAGCAGAAGTCCAGAGACCCAGTACTTC. This encodes CASRSPETQYF.

The rearrangement uses TRBV4-3 and TRBJ2-1, with 11 nucleotides matching TRBD2. CDR1 and CDR2 (germline): LGHNA, YSLEER. V lost 0 bases to trimming and J lost 0 bases; unmatched junction nucleotides: 7. The CDR3 totals 19 residues. The CDR3 DNA follows: TGCGCCAGCAGCCAAGACCCCCCTAGCGGGGGGAGCTCCTACAATGAGCAGTTCTTC. Protein: CASSQDPPSGGSSYNEQFF.

There are a few counts of this clonotype. The chain uses TRBV7-9 and TRBJ1-4; a weak D match, TRBD1 (5 bases). Trimming removed 5 bases from V and 7 bases from J, with 11 bases in between. This CDR3 has 13 residues. Germline CDR1 reads SEHNR; CDR2 reads FQNEAQ (reference sequence). The CDR3 sequence: CASSPGTGEKLFF. The CDR3 DNA reads TGTGCCAGCAGCCCTGGTACAGGTGAAAAACTGTTTTTT.

This clonotype appeared a few times. The rearrangement uses TRBV4-1 and TRBJ2-6, with no clear D. The V end lost 1 base, the J end lost 0 bases, and 7 bases lay between the germline ends. The CDR3 contains 16 residues. Germline V gene sequence: CDR1 MGHRA, CDR2 YSYEKL. CDR3 in amino acids: CASSQATGSGANVLTF. The DNA for the CDR3 is TGCGCCAGCAGCCAAGCGACGGGCTCTGGGGCCAACGTCCTGACTTTC.

The chain carries TRBV12-3 or TRBV12-4 and TRBJ2-2, with D perhaps assigned TRBD1 or TRBD2 (5 bases each). Trimming removed 7 bases at V and 7 bases at J, with 19 bases between. There are 15 residues in the CDR3. CDR3: CASTLGTPVSGELFF. CDR3 DNA: TGTGCCAGCACCCTAGGGACCCCAGTGAGCGGGGAGCTGTTTTTT.

As concerns this clonotype: One end of the junction varies from germline; a read error may be responsible. V usage is TRBV20-1 and J usage is TRBJ2-5, with D tentatively TRBD1 (5 bases). This CDR3 region has 14 residues. Germline CDR1 is DFQATT and CDR2 is SNEGSKA (reference sequence). CDR3 loop: CGARRQTLKETQYF. The CDR3 DNA reads TGCGGTGCTAGGAGACAGACACTAAAAGAGACCCAGTACTTC.

The chain employs TRBV4-3 and TRBJ1-5; D remains ambiguous. Deletions cut 1 base from V and 5 bases from J, with 12 bases between. The length of the CDR3 is 15 residues. Germline-derived CDR1 and CDR2 are LGHNA and YSLEER. The CDR3 DNA is TGCGCCAGCAGCCAAGTCGAGGGCCGGGATCAGCCCCAGCATTTT. This sequence encodes CASSQVEGRDQPQHF.

The rearrangement uses TRBV6-1 and TRBJ2-1; 13 bases are shared with TRBD2. V was clipped by 5 bases and J by 0 bases; unmatched bases: 10. The CDR3 has 19 residues. CDR1 and CDR2 (germline): MNHNS, SASEGT. CDR3 nucleotides: TGTGCCAGCAGTCCTCGGACTAGCGGGAGTGTCTTCTCCTACAATGAGCAGTTCTTC. It specifies CASSPRTSGSVFSYNEQFF.

The J gene is TRBJ2-5, the V gene TRBV23-1, with 9 bases fitting TRBD1. TRBV23-1 is an open reading frame whose function is uncertain. V dropped 6 bases and J dropped 3; count of bases not matched to a gene: 17. The CDR3 sequence is 18 residues long. This CDR3 reads CASSLGSNPGTGKETQYF. The CDR3 bases are TGCGCCAGCAGCCTTGGTTCTAATCCCGGGACAGGGAAAGAGACCCAGTACTTC.

With regard to this clonotype: The CDR3 end shows no conserved phenylalanine or tryptophan, and so a read error is likely. J is TRBJ2-5 and V is TRBV2, with TRBD2 as a possible D gene (6 bases). The V end was cut by 5 bases, the J end by 1 base, with 11 bases between. This CDR3 contains 14 residues. Looked up from germline, CDR1 is SNHLY and CDR2 is FYNNEI. CDR3 nucleotide sequence: TGTGCCAGCAGTCGGGACTCAGGCCAAGAGACCCAGTACTGC. It specifies CASSRDSGQETQYC.

This clonotype was seen a few times. The chain recombines TRBV12-5 with TRBJ2-5; 11 bases are a match to TRBD2. The J call is uncertain, as TRBJ2-1 better fits the DNA end. Germline V gives CDR1 LGHNT, CDR2 FRNRAP. This CDR3 comprises 14 residues. The CDR3 region is CASAGTSGYNEQFF. As DNA, the CDR3 is TGTGCTAGTGCGGGGACTAGCGGCTACAATGAGCAGTTCTTC.

A few counts support this clonotype. The V and J genes are TRBV25-1 and TRBJ1-1, with D possibly matching TRBD1 (5 bases). Looked up from germline, CDR1 is MGHDK and CDR2 is SYGVNS. The CDR3 contains 14 residues. V was clipped by 3 bases and J by 0 bases, with 8 bases between them. Here the CDR3 reads CASSDPGLNTEAFF. DNA for the CDR3: TGTGCCAGCAGTGATCCAGGGTTGAACACTGAAGCTTTCTTT.

V usage is TRBV7-2 and J usage is TRBJ2-5, with unresolved D. Gene TRBJ2-1 matches the end of the DNA better, so the J call may be wrong. In germline, CDR1 is SGHTA, CDR2 FQGNSA. The CDR3 sequence is 18 residues long. The CDR3 DNA sequence: TGTGCCAGCAGCCTCCTAAACTGGACCCCAGCTGGTTCGGATGAGCAGTTCTTC. This codes for CASSLLNWTPAGSDEQFF.

This clonotype has just a few counts. The genes are TRBV30 and TRBJ2-4; unclear D gene. The CDR3 length is 16 residues. Trimming pared 1 base from V and 0 bases from J, leaving 13 bases between. Per germline, CDR1 GTSNPN and CDR2 SVGIG (reference sequence). The CDR3 DNA is TGTGCCTGGAGTGAGCCTAGATCTATAGCCAAAAACATTCAGTACTTC. Amino acid sequence: CAWSEPRSIAKNIQYF.

In its sample, this clonotype was seen a few times. The V call is TRBV2, the J call TRBJ2-5; 7 positions match TRBD1. The closer fit of TRBJ2-7 to the DNA end suggests the J call may be wrong. This CDR3 is 14 amino acids long. Per germline, CDR1 SNHLY and CDR2 FYNNEI. CDR3: CASIQGVVNYEQYF. The CDR3 DNA reads TGTGCCAGCATCCAGGGGGTTGTGAACTACGAGCAGTACTTC.